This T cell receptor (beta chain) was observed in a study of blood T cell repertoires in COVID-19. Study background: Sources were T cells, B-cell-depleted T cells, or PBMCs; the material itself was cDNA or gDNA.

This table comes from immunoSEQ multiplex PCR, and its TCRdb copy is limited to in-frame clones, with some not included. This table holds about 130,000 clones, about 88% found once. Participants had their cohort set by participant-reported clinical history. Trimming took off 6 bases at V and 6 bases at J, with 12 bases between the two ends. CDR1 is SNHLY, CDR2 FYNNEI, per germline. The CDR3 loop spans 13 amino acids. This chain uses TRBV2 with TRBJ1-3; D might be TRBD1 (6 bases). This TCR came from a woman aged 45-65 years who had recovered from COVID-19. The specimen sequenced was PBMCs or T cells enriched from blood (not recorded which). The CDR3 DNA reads TGTGCCAGCAGGAGGGACATCGAAAACACCATATATTTT. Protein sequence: CASRRDIENTIYF.